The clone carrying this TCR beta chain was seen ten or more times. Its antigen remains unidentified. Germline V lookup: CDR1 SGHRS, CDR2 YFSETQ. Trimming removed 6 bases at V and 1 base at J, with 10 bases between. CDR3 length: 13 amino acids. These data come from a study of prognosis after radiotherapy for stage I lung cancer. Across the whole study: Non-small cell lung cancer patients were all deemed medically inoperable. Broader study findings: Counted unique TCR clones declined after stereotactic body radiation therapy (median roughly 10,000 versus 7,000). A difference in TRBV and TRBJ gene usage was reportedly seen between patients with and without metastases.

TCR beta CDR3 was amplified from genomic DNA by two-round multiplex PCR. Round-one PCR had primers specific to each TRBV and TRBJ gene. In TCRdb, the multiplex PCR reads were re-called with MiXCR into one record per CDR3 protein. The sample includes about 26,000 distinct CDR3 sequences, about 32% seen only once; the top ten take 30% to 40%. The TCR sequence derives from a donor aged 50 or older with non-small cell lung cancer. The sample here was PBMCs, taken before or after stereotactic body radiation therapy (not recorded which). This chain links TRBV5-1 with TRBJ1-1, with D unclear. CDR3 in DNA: TGCGCCAGCAAGGAATCGGGGAACACTGAAGCTTTCTTT. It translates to CASKESGNTEAFF.